Following are 21 T cell receptor beta chains from one sample sequenced in a study of T cell repertoires in cytomegalovirus infection. The antigens these receptors bind are not known. TCRdb itself ran the reads through MiXCR, one entry per CDR3 protein. The table shows roughly 120,000 distinct CDR3 sequences, with 30% to 35% occurring only once. Sample: CD8+ T cells from cultured PBMCs, taken from culture after CMV antigen stimulation. The receptors here all came from a human donor in good health (CMV status not recorded). Some clones in this sample may be carry-over from other donors' samples.

This clonotype was seen only a few times. CDR3 nucleotide sequence: TGTGCCAGCAGTTCCGTACGAAGCTCCTACGAGCAGTACTTC. Amino acids: CASSSVRSSYEQYF. This chain connects TRBV6-2 or TRBV6-3 to TRBJ2-7, with D hard to call. CDR1 MNHEY and CDR2 SVGEGT come from the germline V gene. This CDR3 has 14 residues. The V end was cut by 4 bases, the J end by 0 bases, with 10 bases between.

The CDR3 reads CASRDSRGRSGGYTF. Written as DNA, the CDR3 is TGTGCCAGCCGGGATTCGAGGGGGCGTTCAGGTGGCTACACCTTC. J is TRBJ1-2 and V is TRBV12-3 or TRBV12-4; 7 bases map to TRBD1. The CDR3 contains 15 residues. The V and J ends lost 8 bases and 7 bases, in that order; junction bases with no gene match: 16.

V and J are TRBV6-6 and TRBJ2-6; D is undetermined. V lost 6 bases, J lost 2 bases, and 14 bases lay in between. The germline V gene has CDR1 MNHNY and CDR2 SVGAGI (reference sequence). The CDR3 is 16 residues long. The CDR3 sequence is CASSLTIGAGANVLTF. The CDR3 bases are TGTGCCAGCAGCCTTACAATAGGAGCTGGGGCCAACGTCCTGACTTTC.

This chain uses TRBV11-2 with TRBJ2-2; D not resolved. Germline loops: CDR1 SGHAT, CDR2 FQNNGV. The V end lost 5 bases, the J end lost 2 bases, and 15 bases lay between the germline ends. The CDR3 consists of 16 residues. The CDR3 region is CASSRNQVINTGELFF. For the CDR3, the DNA is TGTGCCAGCAGCCGTAACCAGGTCATAAACACCGGGGAGCTGTTTTTT. Using reference TRBV11-2 and TRBJ2-2 for the parts outside the CDR3, the full variable domain is EAGVAQSPRYKIIEKRQSVAFWCNPISGHATLYWYQQILGQGPKLLIQFQNNGVVDDSQLPKDRFSAERLKGVDSTLKIQPAKLEDSAVYLCASSRNQVINTGELFFGEGSRLTVL.

In this sample, this clonotype turned up a few times. J is TRBJ2-1 and V is TRBV10-3, with 8 bases lining up with TRBD2. V lost 3 bases to trimming and J lost 1 base; unmatched junction nucleotides: 2. There are 15 residues in the CDR3. Looked up from germline, CDR1 is ENHRY and CDR2 is SYGVKD. The CDR3 region is CAISDAGGSYNEQFF. As DNA, the CDR3 is TGTGCCATCAGTGATGCGGGGGGATCCTACAATGAGCAGTTCTTC.

This clonotype has only a few counts. V gene TRBV15 combines with J gene TRBJ1-5; TRBD1 aligns across 8 bases. The germline V gene encodes CDR1 LNHNV and CDR2 YYDKDF (reference sequence). This CDR3 is built from 15 residues. J lost 4 bases, V lost 1 base, and 3 bases had no gene match. The CDR3 region is CATSRGDRRNQPQHF. The CDR3, as DNA: TGTGCCACCAGCAGAGGGGACAGGCGGAATCAGCCCCAGCATTTT.

The chain carries TRBV7-9 and TRBJ2-3, with D maybe TRBD1 (6 bases). Germline V gives CDR1 SEHNR, CDR2 FQNEAQ (reference sequence). The CDR3 spans 17 residues. V lost 0 bases and J lost 1, with 14 bases in between. CDR3 residues: CASSLAVLRGGTDTQYF. DNA of the CDR3: TGTGCCAGCAGCTTAGCGGTGCTCAGGGGCGGCACAGATACGCAGTATTTT.

This clonotype was recorded only once. The V and J genes are TRBV4-1 and TRBJ2-5, with 8 bases identical to TRBD2. The V segment lost 4 bases and the J segment 5 bases; nucleotides outside the gene matches: 9. Germline V CDR1 and CDR2: MGHRA, YSYEKL. This CDR3 spans 15 amino acids. The CDR3 spells CASSPSGGTEETQYF. The CDR3 nucleotides read TGCGCCAGCAGCCCATCGGGGGGGACCGAGGAGACCCAGTACTTC.

The V and J genes are TRBV13 and TRBJ2-7; D gene uncertain. Trimming took 5 bases from V and 4 from J, leaving 15 bases between them. Germline V gene lookup returns CDR1 PRHDT and CDR2 FYEKMQ (reference sequence). CDR3 length: 14 amino acids. This CDR3 is CASSSFTPRYEQYF. CDR3 nucleotides: TGTGCCAGCAGCAGTTTTACCCCCAGGTACGAGCAGTACTTC.

V and J are TRBV4-1 and TRBJ1-1; weak D call: TRBD1 (6 bases). Between the trimmed V and J ends, which lost 0 bases and 1 base, there was a span of 6 bases. Germline CDR1 and CDR2: MGHRA and YSYEKL. CDR3 length: 14 residues. The CDR3, as DNA: TGCGCCAGCAGCCAAGAAGGGGGGAACACTGAAGCTTTCTTT. This sequence encodes CASSQEGGNTEAFF.

This clonotype showed up just once. The rearrangement links TRBV20-1 to TRBJ1-1; tentative D call: TRBD1 (5 bases). The V gene's germline CDR1 is DFQATT and CDR2 SNEGSKA (reference sequence). V shed 5 bases and J shed 2 bases, with 21 bases lying between them. There are 16 residues in the CDR3. CDR3 sequence: CSASPGPRLPNTEAFF. The CDR3 DNA is TGCAGTGCTTCTCCGGGACCCCGGCTACCCAACACTGAAGCTTTCTTT.

The rearrangement uses TRBV12-3 or TRBV12-4 and TRBJ2-2, with 8 bases identical to TRBD1. J lost 0 bases, V lost 4 bases, and 4 bases had no gene match. CDR3 length equals 16 residues. CDR3 coding DNA: TGTGCCAGCAGTTCCACGGACAGGGCGAACACCGGGGAGCTGTTTTTT. This translates into CASSSTDRANTGELFF.

This clonotype was seen more than once but under ten times. The CDR3 DNA reads TGTGCCAGCAGCTCCCACCCACCTAGCGGGGGGGCTTACGAGCAGTACTTC. It encodes CASSSHPPSGGAYEQYF. The rearrangement links TRBV7-2 to TRBJ2-7; TRBD2 aligns across 12 bases. V lost 4 bases to trimming and J lost 4 bases; unmatched junction nucleotides: 11. CDR3 length equals 17 residues. Germline V gives CDR1 SGHTA, CDR2 FQGNSA.

V is TRBV4-1 and J is TRBJ1-1, with 7 nucleotides matching TRBD1. Unmatched junction bases numbered 13, after V lost 0 bases and J lost 3 bases. This CDR3 is 18 amino acids long. Germline CDR1 and CDR2: MGHRA and YSYEKL. CDR3 sequence reads: CASSQDHEGATVDTEAFF. CDR3 in DNA: TGCGCCAGCAGCCAAGATCACGAGGGGGCGACGGTGGACACTGAAGCTTTCTTT.

The DNA for the CDR3 is TGCGCCAGCAGCTTTGCAACAGGGGCTACCTACGAGCAGTACTTC. Residues: CASSFATGATYEQYF. The rearrangement links TRBV5-1 to TRBJ2-7; TRBD1 aligns across 7 bases. The V gene's germline CDR1 is SGHRS and CDR2 YFSETQ. The junction had 7 bases not matched to a gene; V was cut back by 2 bases and J by 2 bases. CDR3 size: 15 residues. Full variable domain (remainder filled in from reference TRBV5-1 and TRBJ2-7): KAGVTQTPRYLIKTRGQQVTLSCSPISGHRSVSWYQQTPGQGLQFLFEYFSETQRNKGNFPGRFSGRQFSNSRSEMNVSTLELGDSALYLCASSFATGATYEQYFGPGTRLTVT.

This clonotype has just a few counts. The V gene is TRBV6-6, the J gene TRBJ1-1; D is ambiguous. CDR3 length: 15 amino acids. Germline CDR1 and CDR2: MNHNY and SVGAGI (reference sequence). The V gene lost 7 bases and the J gene lost 1 base, with 16 bases spanning the gap. The CDR3 DNA is TGTGCCAGCAAGGCCCCCTTCATTACGAACACTGAAGCTTTCTTT. The encoded protein is CASKAPFITNTEAFF.

The chain is built from TRBV12-3 or TRBV12-4 and TRBJ1-5; tentatively, D is TRBD1 (5 bases). The germline V and J ends were trimmed by 3 bases and 7 bases, with 16 bases remaining between them. This CDR3 has 15 residues. CDR3 loop: CASSLGVVSGQPQHF. Here the CDR3 DNA reads TGTGCCAGCAGTTTGGGGGTGGTGAGTGGGCAGCCCCAGCATTTT.

V usage is TRBV4-1 and J usage is TRBJ2-7; TRBD1 might be the D (5 bases). Germline CDR1 MGHRA, CDR2 YSYEKL. Trimming cost V 0 bases and J 3 bases, with 12 bases left between them. The CDR3 is made up of 15 amino acids. The CDR3 DNA is TGCGCCAGCAGCCAAGAAAGCCAGGGTTACTACGAGCAGTACTTC. As protein: CASSQESQGYYEQYF.

Comments on this clonotype: One junction end does not reproduce the germline sequence, and a read error may be involved. The rearrangement uses TRBV7-8 and TRBJ1-4; a possible D gene is TRBD1 (5 bases). CDR1 is SGHVS and CDR2 is FQNEAQ in the germline V gene. The CDR3 length is 15 residues. The CDR3 DNA follows: TGTGCCAACAGCTTTGAGGATGAGGGGAACGAAAAACTGTTTTTT. It specifies CANSFEDEGNEKLFF.

The CDR3 here is CASSLAGGAPWNYGYTF. In nucleotides, the CDR3 is TGTGCCAGCAGCTTAGCGGGGGGAGCACCCTGGAACTATGGCTACACCTTC. The V and J genes are TRBV11-2 and TRBJ1-2, with D possibly TRBD1 on 5 matching bases. This CDR3 has 17 residues. Germline lookup yields CDR1 SGHAT and CDR2 FQNNGV. V was clipped by 1 base and J by 2 bases, with 17 bases between them. The full variable domain, rest sourced from reference TRBV11-2 and TRBJ1-2, is EAGVAQSPRYKIIEKRQSVAFWCNPISGHATLYWYQQILGQGPKLLIQFQNNGVVDDSQLPKDRFSAERLKGVDSTLKIQPAKLEDSAVYLCASSLAGGAPWNYGYTFGSGTRLTVV.

This clonotype was seen more than once but under ten times. The V call is TRBV12-3 or TRBV12-4, the J call TRBJ2-3; TRBD1 is a possible D gene (6 bases). The CDR3 length is 14 residues. V was shortened by 6 bases and J by 1 base, with 11 bases between the two germline ends. The CDR3 DNA is TGTGCCAGCAGCAGGGGCCCTGGCACAGATACGCAGTATTTT. Translated, it gives CASSRGPGTDTQYF.